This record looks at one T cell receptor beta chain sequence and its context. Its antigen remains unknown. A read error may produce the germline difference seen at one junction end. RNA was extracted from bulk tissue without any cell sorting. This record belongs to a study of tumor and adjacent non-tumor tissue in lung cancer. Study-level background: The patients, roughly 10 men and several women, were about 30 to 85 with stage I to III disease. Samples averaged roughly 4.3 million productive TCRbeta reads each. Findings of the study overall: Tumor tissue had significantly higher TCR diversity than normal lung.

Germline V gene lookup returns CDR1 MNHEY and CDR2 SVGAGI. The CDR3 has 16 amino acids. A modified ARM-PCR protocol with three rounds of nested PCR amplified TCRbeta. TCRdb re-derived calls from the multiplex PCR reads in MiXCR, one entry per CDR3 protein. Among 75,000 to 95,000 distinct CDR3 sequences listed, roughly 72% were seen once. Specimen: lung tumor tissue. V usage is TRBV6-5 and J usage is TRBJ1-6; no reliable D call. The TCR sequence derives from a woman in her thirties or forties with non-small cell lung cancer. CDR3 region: CASSRPWAVLNSLLHF. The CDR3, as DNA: TGTGCCAGCAGCCGCCCCTGGGCAGTGTTAAATTCACTCCTCCACTTT.